This TCR beta chain appears in the sequencing data of a study of blood T cells in healthy people across ages. Germline assignment: CDR1 SGHDT and CDR2 YYEEEE. The CDR3 runs 19 residues. Points from the study as a whole: Getting older went along with TCR beta diversity per million T cells dropping roughly linearly.

For this clonotype: Its antigen is currently unknown. Relative to the germline gene, one junction end is altered; a read error may explain this.

Combining a sample-barcoded 5' primer with a J-beta primer mix, a second PCR ran for roughly 7 to 12 cycles. Paired-end reads containing CDR3 totaled no fewer than 3 million for each sample. TCRdb reprocessed the 5' RACE reads with MiXCR, giving one entry per CDR3 protein. The table includes just under 900,000 distinct CDR3 sequences, roughly 26% detected once. The receptor's source is a woman at least 80 years old in good health. The chain employs TRBV5-6 and TRBJ1-6, with D maybe TRBD1 (6 bases). Sequences were obtained from blood. The CDR3 DNA follows: TGTGCCGGCAGCTCTGATCCCGACAGGACCCTCTCCTATAATTCACCCCTCCACTTT. Its translation: CAGSSDPDRTLSYNSPLHF.